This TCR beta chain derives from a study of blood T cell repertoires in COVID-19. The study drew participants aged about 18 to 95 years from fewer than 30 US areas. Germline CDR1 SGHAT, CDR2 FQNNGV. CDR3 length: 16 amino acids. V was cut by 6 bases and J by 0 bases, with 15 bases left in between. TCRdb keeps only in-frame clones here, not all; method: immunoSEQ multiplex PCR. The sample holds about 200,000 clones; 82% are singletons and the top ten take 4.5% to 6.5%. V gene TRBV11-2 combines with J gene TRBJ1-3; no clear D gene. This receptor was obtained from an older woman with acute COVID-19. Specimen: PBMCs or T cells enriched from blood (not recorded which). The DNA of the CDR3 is TGTGCCAGCAGACTTACTAGGGCAATCTCTGGAAACACCATATATTTT. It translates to CASRLTRAISGNTIYF.